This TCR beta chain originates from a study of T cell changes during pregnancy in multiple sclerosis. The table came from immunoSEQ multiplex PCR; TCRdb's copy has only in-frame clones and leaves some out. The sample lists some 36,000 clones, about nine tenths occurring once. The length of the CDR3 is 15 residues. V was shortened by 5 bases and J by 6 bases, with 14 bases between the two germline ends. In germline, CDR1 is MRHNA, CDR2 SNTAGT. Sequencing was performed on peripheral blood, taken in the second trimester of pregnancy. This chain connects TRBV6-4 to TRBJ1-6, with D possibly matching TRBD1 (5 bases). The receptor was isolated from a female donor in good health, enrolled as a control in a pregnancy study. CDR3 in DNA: TGTGCCAGCAGTCCCTCGGGACTCTTTAATTCACCCCTCCACTTT. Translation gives CASSPSGLFNSPLHF.